Listed here are 6 T cell receptor beta chains from one sample, sequenced in a study of blood T cell repertoires in COVID-19. Clones were sequenced by immunoSEQ multiplex PCR, and TCRdb holds only the in-frame ones, with some missing. The sample has fewer than 60,000 clones, around 90% seen once. Sequencing was done on a sample of peripheral blood. These receptors all stem from a human donor with acute or convalescent COVID-19. The donor label of this sample is uncertain.

V is TRBV30 and J is TRBJ1-2, with D unresolved. The germline V gene encodes CDR1 GTSNPN and CDR2 SVGIG (reference sequence). Trimming stripped 2 bases from V and 4 bases from J, with 11 bases between. The CDR3 has 13 residues. The CDR3: CAWSMGSFYGYTF. The CDR3, as DNA: TGTGCCTGGAGTATGGGGAGTTTCTATGGCTACACCTTC.

V is TRBV3-1 (or the pseudogene TRBV3-2) and J is TRBJ2-2; D not certain. Germline V gene lookup returns CDR1 LGHDT and CDR2 YNNKEL (reference sequence). This CDR3 has 14 residues. V was shortened by 1 base and J by 4 bases, with 7 bases between the two germline ends. The DNA of the CDR3 is TGTGCCAGCAGCCAAGTTTCCGGCACCGGGGAGCTGTTTTTT. This translates into CASSQVSGTGELFF.

This clone appeared once. CDR3 DNA: TGTGCCAGCAGTTTAGGGACTTGGACGGACAATGAGCAGTTCTTC. Amino acids: CASSLGTWTDNEQFF. The chain links TRBV28 to TRBJ2-1, with a weak D call TRBD2 (6 bases). V was cut by 2 bases and J by 5 bases, with 13 bases left in between. Germline values: CDR1 MDHEN, CDR2 SYDVKM. The CDR3 consists of 15 residues.

J is TRBJ1-5 and V is TRBV6-6, with D unresolved. The CDR3 sequence is 13 residues long. Germline V gene sequence: CDR1 MNHNY, CDR2 SVGAGI (reference sequence). This chain's CDR3 is CASREGSNQPQHF. CDR3 in DNA: TGTGCGTCGAGGGAAGGGAGCAATCAGCCCCAGCATTTT.

This chain connects TRBV3-1 (or the pseudogene TRBV3-2) to TRBJ2-7; the match to TRBD2 covers 10 bases. Germline V gives CDR1 LGHDT, CDR2 YNNKEL (reference sequence). The ends lost 4 bases at V and 2 bases at J; junction bases unmatched: 8. The CDR3 runs to 16 residues. CDR3 sequence: CASSLRFSGRAYEQYF. CDR3 nucleotide sequence: TGTGCCAGCAGCCTGAGGTTCAGCGGGAGGGCCTACGAGCAGTACTTC.

The genes are TRBV24-1 and TRBJ2-5; D unclear. Germline assignment: CDR1 KGHDR and CDR2 SFDVKD. The CDR3 is 14 amino acids. The V gene lost 0 bases and the J gene lost 9 bases, with 13 bases spanning the gap. The CDR3 loop is CATSDLRQSRAQYF. The CDR3 nucleotides read TGTGCCACCAGTGATTTGCGTCAATCGAGAGCCCAGTACTTC.